Listed below are T cell receptor beta chains from one sample, sequenced in a study of blood T cell repertoires in COVID-19. TCRdb's table, derived via immunoSEQ multiplex PCR, lists solely in-frame clones and lacks some. The table records some 370,000 clones, more than 70% of them present only once. Sequencing was carried out using peripheral blood. The receptors stem from a woman aged 25 to 39 with COVID-19, enrolled during active disease. Each CDR3 is given with its conserved first and last residue. The order of the fields is V gene, D gene, J gene, clone size, CDR3 DNA, CDR3 protein. The D gene is left open where the match is weak. Rows may omit the clone size; those that give it use once, few, many or a size class.

v_call: TRBV2
d_call: TRBD2
j_call: TRBJ2-1
clone_size: -
cdr3_nt: TGTGCCAGCAGTTCCGGGACTAGCGGATACAATGAGCAGTTCTTC
cdr3_aa: CASSSGTSGYNEQFF

v_call: TRBV5-1
d_call: -
j_call: TRBJ1-2
clone_size: -
cdr3_nt: TGCGCCAGCAGCTACACAGACAGAAACTATGGCTACACCTTC
cdr3_aa: CASSYTDRNYGYTF

v_call: TRBV5-4
d_call: -
j_call: TRBJ2-1
clone_size: -
cdr3_nt: TGTGCCAGCAGCTTGGCAGTCGGGGTGGGGATAAATGAGCAGTTCTTC
cdr3_aa: CASSLAVGVGINEQFF

v_call: TRBV7-8
d_call: -
j_call: TRBJ1-1
clone_size: -
cdr3_nt: TGTGCCAGCAGCTTTCTAAAGTTGAACACTGAAGCTTTCTTT
cdr3_aa: CASSFLKLNTEAFF

v_call: TRBV5-4
d_call: -
j_call: TRBJ2-7
clone_size: -
cdr3_nt: TGTGCCAGCAGCTTTTCTACGGGAGTTTCCTACGAGCAGTACTTC
cdr3_aa: CASSFSTGVSYEQYF

v_call: TRBV29-1
d_call: -
j_call: TRBJ1-5
clone_size: -
cdr3_nt: TGCAGCTTTTTGACGGGTAGCAATCAGCCCCAGCATTTT
cdr3_aa: CSFLTGSNQPQHF

v_call: TRBV28
d_call: -
j_call: TRBJ1-2
clone_size: -
cdr3_nt: TGTGCCAGCAGTTTAAACGGGCAGGGTGGCTATGGCTACACCTTC
cdr3_aa: CASSLNGQGGYGYTF

v_call: TRBV27
d_call: TRBD1
j_call: TRBJ1-5
clone_size: -
cdr3_nt: TGTGCCAGCAGTTTCTCGGGACAGGGCCCCCTTCTTTGGCCCCAGCATTTT
cdr3_aa: CASSFSGQGPLLWPQHF

v_call: TRBV7-9
d_call: TRBD2
j_call: TRBJ2-3
clone_size: -
cdr3_nt: TGTGCCAGCAGCTTAGGACTAGCGGACCTCACAGATACGCAGTATTTT
cdr3_aa: CASSLGLADLTDTQYF

v_call: TRBV24-1
d_call: -
j_call: TRBJ1-5
clone_size: -
cdr3_nt: TGTGCCACCAGTGATTTTGGGGAGCATCAGCCCCAGCATTTT
cdr3_aa: CATSDFGEHQPQHF

v_call: TRBV30
d_call: -
j_call: TRBJ1-5
clone_size: -
cdr3_nt: TGTGCCTGGAGTCGTGAGGGTCAGCCCCAGCATTTT
cdr3_aa: CAWSREGQPQHF

v_call: TRBV4-2
d_call: -
j_call: TRBJ2-2
clone_size: -
cdr3_nt: TGTGCCAGCAGCCAAGATCCTCGGAACACCGGGGAGCTGTTTTTT
cdr3_aa: CASSQDPRNTGELFF

v_call: TRBV5-1
d_call: -
j_call: TRBJ2-7
clone_size: -
cdr3_nt: TGCGCCAGCAGCTCCCTCTGGGGCTCGGAAAAGCAGTACTTC
cdr3_aa: CASSSLWGSEKQYF

v_call: TRBV4-1
d_call: -
j_call: TRBJ2-7
clone_size: -
cdr3_nt: TGCGCCAGCAGCCAAGAGCGATTCTCCTACGAGCAGTACTTC
cdr3_aa: CASSQERFSYEQYF

v_call: TRBV18
d_call: -
j_call: TRBJ2-2
clone_size: -
cdr3_nt: TGTGCCAGCTCACCGAGGTTCACCGGGGAGCTGTTTTTT
cdr3_aa: CASSPRFTGELFF

v_call: TRBV12-3/TRBV12-4
d_call: -
j_call: TRBJ1-1
clone_size: -
cdr3_nt: TGTGCCAGCACTAGACCGGGGGGGACTGAAGCTTTCTTT
cdr3_aa: CASTRPGGTEAFF

v_call: TRBV24-1
d_call: -
j_call: TRBJ2-7
clone_size: few
cdr3_nt: TGTGCCACTTACAGGGCCCCCTACGAGCAGTACTTC
cdr3_aa: CATYRAPYEQYF